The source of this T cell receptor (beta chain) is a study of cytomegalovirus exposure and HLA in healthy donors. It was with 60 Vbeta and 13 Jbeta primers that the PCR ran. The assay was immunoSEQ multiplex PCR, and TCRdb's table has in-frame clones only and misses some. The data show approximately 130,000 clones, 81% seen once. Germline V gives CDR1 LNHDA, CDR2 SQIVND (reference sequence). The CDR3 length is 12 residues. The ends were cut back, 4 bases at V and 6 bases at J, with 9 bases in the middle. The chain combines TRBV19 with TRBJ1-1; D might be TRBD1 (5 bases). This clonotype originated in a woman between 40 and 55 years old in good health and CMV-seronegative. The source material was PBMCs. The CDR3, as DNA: TGTGCCAGTAGTACACGGGGGGCTGAAGCTTTCTTT. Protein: CASSTRGAEAFF. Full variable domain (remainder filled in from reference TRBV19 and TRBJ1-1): DGGITQSPKYLFRKEGQNVTLSCEQNLNHDAMYWYRQDPGQGLRLIYYSQIVNDFQKGDIAEGYSVSREKKESFPLTVTSAQKNPTAFYLCASSTRGAEAFFGQGTRLTVV.